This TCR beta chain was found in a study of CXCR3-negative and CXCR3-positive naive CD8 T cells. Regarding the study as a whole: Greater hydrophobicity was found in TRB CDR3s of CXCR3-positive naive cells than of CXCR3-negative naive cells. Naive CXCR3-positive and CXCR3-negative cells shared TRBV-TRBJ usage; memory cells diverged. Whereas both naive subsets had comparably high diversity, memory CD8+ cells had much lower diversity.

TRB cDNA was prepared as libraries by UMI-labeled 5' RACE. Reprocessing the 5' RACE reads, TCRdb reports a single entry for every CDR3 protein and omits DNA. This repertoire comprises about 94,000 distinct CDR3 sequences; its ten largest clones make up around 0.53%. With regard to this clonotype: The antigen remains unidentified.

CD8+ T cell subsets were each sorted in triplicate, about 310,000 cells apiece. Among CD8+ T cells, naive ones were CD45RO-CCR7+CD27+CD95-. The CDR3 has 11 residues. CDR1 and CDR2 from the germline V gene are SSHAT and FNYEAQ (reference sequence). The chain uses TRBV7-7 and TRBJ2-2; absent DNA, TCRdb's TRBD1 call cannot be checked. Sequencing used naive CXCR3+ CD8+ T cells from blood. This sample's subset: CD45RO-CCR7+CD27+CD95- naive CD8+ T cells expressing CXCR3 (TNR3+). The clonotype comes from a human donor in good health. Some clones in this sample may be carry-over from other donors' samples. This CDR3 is CAPPGTGELFF.